Following are 31 T cell receptor beta chains from one sample sequenced in a study of blood T cell repertoires in COVID-19. Libraries were prepared by immunoSEQ multiplex PCR; TCRdb keeps only in-frame clonotypes and omits some of them. The sample gives 250,000 to 300,000 clones, around 87% of which show up once; about 2.2% is in the top ten. The material sequenced was peripheral blood. All receptors come from a woman aged 45-59 years who had recovered from COVID-19.

This chain uses TRBV27 with TRBJ1-5, with TRBD1 matching 9 bases. CDR1 is MNHEY and CDR2 is SMNVEV in the germline V gene (reference sequence). V shed 5 bases, J shed 6 bases, and the junction held 5 bases outside the gene matches. The length of the CDR3 is 14 residues. CDR3 sequence reads: CASSMGQGFQPQHF. The CDR3 coding sequence is TGTGCCAGCAGTATGGGACAGGGTTTTCAGCCCCAGCATTTT.

The chain employs TRBV4-3 and TRBJ2-7; D remains unclear. In germline, CDR1 is LGHNA, CDR2 YSLEER. The CDR3 length is 16 residues. Trimming took 0 bases from V and 1 from J, leaving 13 bases between them. CDR3 nucleotide sequence: TGCGCCAGCAGCCAAGATAATGCGGTACTTTCCTACGAGCAGTACTTC. It encodes CASSQDNAVLSYEQYF.

The chain links TRBV7-2 to TRBJ2-5; possible D gene TRBD1, 5 bases. Germline-derived CDR1 and CDR2 are SGHTA and FQGNSA. CDR3 length equals 14 residues. V was clipped by 5 bases and J by 0 bases, with 10 bases between them. CDR3: CASSPPGHQETQYF. For the CDR3, the DNA is TGTGCCAGCAGCCCCCCAGGGCACCAAGAGACCCAGTACTTC.

The chain uses TRBV19 and TRBJ1-5, with D unresolved. Germline assignment: CDR1 LNHDA and CDR2 SQIVND (reference sequence). This CDR3 contains 14 residues. V was pared by 4 bases and J by 0 bases, with 7 bases between. CDR3 sequence: CASSSPYSNQPQHF. In nucleotides, the CDR3 is TGTGCCAGTAGTAGTCCTTATAGCAATCAGCCCCAGCATTTT.

The J gene is TRBJ2-5, the V gene TRBV9; possibly TRBD1 for D (6 bases). CDR3 length: 15 amino acids. V was shortened by 0 bases and J by 1 base, with 10 bases between the two germline ends. Germline V gene sequence: CDR1 SGDLS, CDR2 YYNGEE. The CDR3 DNA follows: TGTGCCAGCAGCGTAGCAACAGGGTCCCAAGAGACCCAGTACTTC. It specifies CASSVATGSQETQYF.

This chain's CDR3 is CSVSAGGGKLFF. Here the CDR3 DNA reads TGCAGCGTCTCCGCAGGGGGCGGAAAACTGTTTTTT. The chain carries TRBV29-1 and TRBJ1-4, with TRBD1 matching 8 bases. There are 12 residues in the CDR3. Germline lookup yields CDR1 SQVTM and CDR2 ANQGSEA. V shed 6 bases, J shed 10 bases, and the junction held 7 bases outside the gene matches.

J is TRBJ1-2 and V is TRBV11-1; 7 bases map to TRBD1. V lost 5 bases to trimming and J lost 8 bases; unmatched junction nucleotides: 14. This CDR3 spans 15 amino acids. The germline V gene encodes CDR1 SGHAT and CDR2 FQDESV (reference sequence). CDR3 DNA: TGTGCCAGCAGCCCCCGAGGACAGGTCCTGGGAGGCTACACCTTC. Translated: CASSPRGQVLGGYTF. Filled out from reference TRBV11-1 and TRBJ1-2, the complete variable domain reads EAEVAQSPRYKITEKSQAVAFWCDPISGHATLYWYRQILGQGPELLVQFQDESVVDDSQLPKDRFSAERLKGVDSTLKIQPAELGDSAMYLCASSPRGQVLGGYTFGSGTRLTVV.

V and J are TRBV6-2 or TRBV6-3 and TRBJ2-7; 11 bases align to TRBD1. Germline CDR1 reads MNHEY; CDR2 reads SVGEGT. V shed 6 bases and J 4 bases; nucleotides not matched to a gene: 5. The CDR3 covers 14 residues. The CDR3 loop is CASSLGQGAYEQYF. The CDR3 DNA follows: TGTGCCAGCAGCCTAGGACAGGGGGCTTACGAGCAGTACTTC.

This rearrangement joins TRBV10-1 to TRBJ2-7; possibly TRBD2 for D (6 bases). Germline V gives CDR1 WNHNN, CDR2 SYGVQD (reference sequence). The CDR3 totals 16 residues. The CDR3 coding sequence is TGCGTTGGGGGGTCCACGTCCGCGGGAAGCTCCTACGAGCAGTACTTC. Translated, it gives CVGGSTSAGSSYEQYF.

This CDR3 is CASRGTGPTEAFF. CDR3 DNA sequence: TGTGCCAGCAGGGGGACAGGGCCCACTGAAGCTTTCTTT. The chain joins TRBV27 to TRBJ1-1; 9 bases match TRBD1. The CDR3 is made up of 13 amino acids. With 6 bases clipped from V and 4 bases from J, the junction kept 3 bases outside the gene matches. Germline CDR1 reads MNHEY; CDR2 reads SMNVEV (reference sequence).

This clone was seen a few times. The same CDR3 is also encoded by other DNA sequences in this sample. The chain carries TRBV11-2 and TRBJ2-3, with 14 bases identical to TRBD2. With 3 bases clipped from V and 3 bases from J, the junction kept 5 bases outside the gene matches. Germline V gene sequence: CDR1 SGHAT, CDR2 FQNNGV. The CDR3 is made up of 17 amino acids. CDR3 residues: CASSLGTSGRGTDTQYF. DNA for the CDR3: TGTGCCAGCAGCTTGGGGACTAGCGGGAGAGGGACAGATACGCAGTATTTT.

This clone was found once. The gene calls are TRBV5-4 and TRBJ2-7; 8 bases fit TRBD2. Germline CDR1 reads SGHNT; CDR2 reads YYREEE (reference sequence). The CDR3 runs to 15 residues. J gave up 0 bases and V 4 bases, and 6 bases lay outside the gene matches. The CDR3: CASSGSGRSSYEQYF. Here the CDR3 DNA reads TGTGCCAGCAGCGGCAGCGGGAGAAGCTCCTACGAGCAGTACTTC.

The chain recombines TRBV7-9 with TRBJ2-7; 9 bases line up with TRBD2. Losses at the gene ends were 2 bases for V and 9 bases for J; bases not matched to a gene: 8. The CDR3 is 14 residues long. Germline loops: CDR1 SEHNR, CDR2 FQNEAQ (reference sequence). The CDR3 spells CASSLPGLATLQYF. CDR3 in DNA: TGTGCCAGCAGCTTACCCGGACTAGCGACTCTGCAGTACTTC. Supplemented by reference TRBV7-9 and TRBJ2-7, the full variable domain reads DTGVSQNPRHKITKRGQNVTFRCDPISEHNRLYWYRQTLGQGPEFLTYFQNEAQLEKSRLLSDRFSAERPKGSFSTLEIQRTEQGDSAMYLCASSLPGLATLQYFGPGTRLTVT.

This clone occurred once. V is TRBV5-8 and J is TRBJ2-5; 8 nucleotides match TRBD2. The CDR3 has 15 residues. Germline V gene lookup returns CDR1 SGHTS and CDR2 YDEGEE. The V segment lost 2 bases and the J segment 4 bases; nucleotides outside the gene matches: 7. The CDR3 region has the DNA TGTGCCAGCAGCTTCGGAGCGGGAGTTGGAGAGACCCAGTACTTC. Its translation: CASSFGAGVGETQYF.

In this sample, this clone turned up once. The chain uses TRBV19 and TRBJ2-1, with a weak D call TRBD1 (5 bases). Germline-derived CDR1 and CDR2 are LNHDA and SQIVND (reference sequence). V was cut by 3 bases and J by 5 bases, with 11 bases left in between. CDR3 size: 14 residues. Here the CDR3 reads CASSIATAHNEQFF. In nucleotides, the CDR3 is TGTGCCAGTAGTATCGCGACAGCACACAATGAGCAGTTCTTC.

The rearrangement joins TRBV19 to TRBJ2-3, with 7 bases fitting TRBD2. The CDR3 loop spans 17 amino acids. The germline V gene has CDR1 LNHDA and CDR2 SQIVND (reference sequence). The V segment lost 0 bases and the J segment 4 bases; nucleotides outside the gene matches: 10. The CDR3 spells CASSIDHGGSSADTQYF. The DNA for the CDR3 is TGTGCCAGTAGTATAGATCACGGCGGGAGTAGCGCAGATACGCAGTATTTT.

This clone was counted a few times. The chain employs TRBV6-6 and TRBJ2-4, with D possibly being TRBD2 (6 bases). This CDR3 spans 14 amino acids. The V gene lost 4 bases and the J gene lost 4 bases, with 11 bases spanning the gap. Germline CDR1 MNHNY, CDR2 SVGAGI (reference sequence). The CDR3 is CASSLGLKKNIQYF. In nucleotides, the CDR3 is TGTGCCAGCAGTTTGGGACTCAAAAAAAACATTCAGTACTTC.

The sample holds one count of this clone. The chain carries TRBV20-1 and TRBJ2-7; D unclear. Per the germline V gene, CDR1 is DFQATT and CDR2 is SNEGSKA (reference sequence). This CDR3 contains 11 residues. Deletions cut 2 bases from V and 3 bases from J, with 5 bases between. The CDR3 loop reads CSARSNYEQYF. The CDR3 DNA reads TGCAGTGCTAGAAGCAACTACGAGCAGTACTTC.

The CDR3 loop is CASSQGYGTGINQPQHF. CDR3 coding DNA: TGTGCCAGCAGCCAAGGCTATGGAACAGGCATCAATCAGCCCCAGCATTTT. J is TRBJ1-5 and V is TRBV6-2 or TRBV6-3; the D gene is possibly TRBD1 (5 bases). Trimming stripped 6 bases from V and 3 bases from J, with 21 bases between. Germline CDR1 reads MNHEY; CDR2 reads SVGEGT. The CDR3 consists of 17 residues.

The chain recombines TRBV29-1 with TRBJ1-3; D ambiguous. The germline V gene encodes CDR1 SQVTM and CDR2 ANQGSEA. This CDR3 contains 11 residues. With 7 bases removed from V and 3 bases from J, the gap between germline ends came to 7 bases. CDR3 coding DNA: TGCAGCGGGGAGCTTGGAAACACCATATATTTT. This gives the protein CSGELGNTIYF.

The chain combines TRBV28 with TRBJ2-3; the D gene is possibly TRBD1 (6 bases). The CDR3 is 15 amino acids. The germline V gene has CDR1 MDHEN and CDR2 SYDVKM. V was clipped by 4 bases and J by 1 base, with 12 bases between them. The CDR3 DNA reads TGTGCCAGCAGTTCCCCGGCAGGGGGCACAGATACGCAGTATTTT. The encoded protein is CASSSPAGGTDTQYF.

The chain has TRBV6-5 and TRBJ1-2; D is possibly TRBD1 (5 bases). The CDR3 length is 14 residues. Germline values: CDR1 MNHEY, CDR2 SVGAGI. The V and J ends lost 6 bases and 4 bases respectively, with 15 bases between them. The CDR3, as DNA: TGTGCCAGCAGCAGGGAAGATTGGAGCTATGGCTACACCTTC. Translating it yields CASSREDWSYGYTF.

The rearrangement links TRBV5-1 to TRBJ1-1; tentatively, D is TRBD1 (6 bases). Germline V lookup: CDR1 SGHRS, CDR2 YFSETQ. Trimming removed 2 bases at V and 1 base at J, with 15 bases between. The length of the CDR3 is 16 residues. The CDR3 DNA reads as TGCGCCAGCAGCTTCGGGACACTCAGGGGGAACACTGAAGCTTTCTTT. Encoded protein: CASSFGTLRGNTEAFF.

The CDR3 sequence: CASSKADGSTDTQYF. As DNA, the CDR3 is TGTGCCAGCAGCAAAGCGGACGGTAGCACAGATACGCAGTATTTT. J is TRBJ2-3 and V is TRBV5-4, with TRBD2 as a possible D gene (5 bases). The CDR3 is 15 amino acids. Germline V gene lookup returns CDR1 SGHNT and CDR2 YYREEE (reference sequence). Trimming shortened V by 4 bases and J by 0 bases, and 12 bases separated the two germline ends.

The genes are TRBV2 and TRBJ1-2; 11 nucleotides line up with TRBD1. V was clipped by 3 bases and J by 7 bases; unmatched bases: 7. The germline CDR1 and CDR2 sequences are SNHLY and FYNNEI. The CDR3 has 15 residues. CDR3 DNA sequence: TGTGCCAGCAGTGAGATAGGACAGGGGGCCTCTGGCTACACCTTC. Its translation is CASSEIGQGASGYTF. The whole variable domain, filled in from reference TRBV2 and TRBJ1-2, reads EPEVTQTPSHQVTQMGQEVILRCVPISNHLYFYWYRQILGQKVEFLVSFYNNEISEKSEIFDDQFSVERPDGSNFTLKIRSTKLEDSAMYFCASSEIGQGASGYTFGSGTRLTVV.

The V gene is TRBV6-2 or TRBV6-3, the J gene TRBJ1-2, with D perhaps TRBD1 (5 bases). Trimming left V 2 bases short and J 3 bases short, with 10 bases between. This CDR3 comprises 14 residues. CDR1 and CDR2 from the germline V gene are MNHEY and SVGEGT. The CDR3 protein is CASSYGGDYYGYTF. DNA for the CDR3: TGTGCCAGCAGTTACGGGGGGGATTACTATGGCTACACCTTC.

This clone was seen a single time. The chain has TRBV19 and TRBJ2-7, with TRBD2 identical over 8 bases. Germline lookup yields CDR1 LNHDA and CDR2 SQIVND (reference sequence). The CDR3 consists of 15 residues. The junction had 7 bases not matched to a gene; V was cut back by 5 bases and J by 1 base. As DNA, the CDR3 is TGTGCCAGTAGTCTAGGCGGGAGGTTATCCTACGAGCAGTACTTC. Translating it yields CASSLGGRLSYEQYF.

The chain recombines TRBV19 with TRBJ2-1; 9 bases are a match to TRBD2. The CDR3 runs to 15 residues. With V trimmed by 3 bases and J by 6 bases, 6 bases remained unmatched. Germline V lookup: CDR1 LNHDA, CDR2 SQIVND (reference sequence). The CDR3 is CASSMARGGANEQFF. CDR3 coding DNA: TGTGCCAGTAGTATGGCGCGGGGGGGTGCCAATGAGCAGTTCTTC.

The gene calls are TRBV5-4 and TRBJ2-1, with a possible D match to TRBD1 (5 bases). Germline V lookup: CDR1 SGHNT, CDR2 YYREEE (reference sequence). There are 16 residues in the CDR3. V gave up 7 bases and J gave up 3 bases, with 20 bases separating them. DNA of the CDR3: TGTGCCAGCTATCGGACACAATTATCAGACTACAATGAGCAGTTCTTC. Translated: CASYRTQLSDYNEQFF.

The V call is TRBV21-1, the J call TRBJ2-1; TRBD2 reflects the table's D call only, with no check against the DNA. TRBV21-1 is a documented pseudogene. The CDR3 extends over 17 amino acids. Written as DNA, the CDR3 is TGTGCCAGCAGCTACCATTATTCACCTAGCGCCGGCAATGAGCAGTTCTTC. Translation gives CASSYHYSPSAGNEQFF.

The chain links TRBV9 to TRBJ2-3; D is ambiguous. The germline V and J ends were trimmed by 3 bases and 3 bases, with 8 bases remaining between them. The CDR3 is 13 residues long. The germline gives CDR1 SGDLS, CDR2 YYNGEE. The CDR3 nucleotides are TGTGCCAGCAGCGCGGCTAGGACAGATACGCAGTATTTT. It specifies CASSAARTDTQYF.